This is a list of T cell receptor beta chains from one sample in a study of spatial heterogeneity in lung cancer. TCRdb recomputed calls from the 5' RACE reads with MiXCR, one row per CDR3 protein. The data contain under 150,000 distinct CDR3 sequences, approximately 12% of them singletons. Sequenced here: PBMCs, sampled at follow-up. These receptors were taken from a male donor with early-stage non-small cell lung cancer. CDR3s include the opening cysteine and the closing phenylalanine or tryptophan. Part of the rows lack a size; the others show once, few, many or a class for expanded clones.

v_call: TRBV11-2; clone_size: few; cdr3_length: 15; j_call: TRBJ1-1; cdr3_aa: CASSLGTVMNTEAFF
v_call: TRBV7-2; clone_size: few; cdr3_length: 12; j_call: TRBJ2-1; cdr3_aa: CASSLALNEQFF
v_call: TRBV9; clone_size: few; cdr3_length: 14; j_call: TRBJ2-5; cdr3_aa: CASSVGPPQETQYF
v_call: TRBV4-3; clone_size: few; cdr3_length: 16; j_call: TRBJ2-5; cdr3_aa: CASSQSLGAIQETQYF
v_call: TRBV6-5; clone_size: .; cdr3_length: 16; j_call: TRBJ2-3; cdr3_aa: CASSYSIYGSTDTQYF
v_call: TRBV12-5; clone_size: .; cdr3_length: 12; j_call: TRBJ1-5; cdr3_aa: CASGLDNQPQHF
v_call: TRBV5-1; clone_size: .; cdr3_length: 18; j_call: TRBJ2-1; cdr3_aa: CASRTGAGGVSSYNEQFF
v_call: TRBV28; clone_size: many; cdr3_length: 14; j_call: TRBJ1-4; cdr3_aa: CASSLRGVREKLFF
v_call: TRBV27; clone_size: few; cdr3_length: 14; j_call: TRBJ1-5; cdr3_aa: CASSLWGYNQPQHF
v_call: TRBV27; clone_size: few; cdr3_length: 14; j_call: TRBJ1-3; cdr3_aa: CASKGAASGNTIYF
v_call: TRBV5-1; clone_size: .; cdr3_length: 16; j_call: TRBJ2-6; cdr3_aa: CASSQSQSSGANVLTF
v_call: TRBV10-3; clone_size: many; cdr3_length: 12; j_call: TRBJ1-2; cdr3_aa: CAISEVNVGYTF
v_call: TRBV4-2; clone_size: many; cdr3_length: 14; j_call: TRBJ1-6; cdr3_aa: CASSQGQLNSPLHF
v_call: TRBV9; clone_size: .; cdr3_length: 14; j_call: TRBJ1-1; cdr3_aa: CASRKGLSNTEAFF
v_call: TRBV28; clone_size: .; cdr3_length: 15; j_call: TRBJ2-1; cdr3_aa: CASTTTSGGRNEQFF
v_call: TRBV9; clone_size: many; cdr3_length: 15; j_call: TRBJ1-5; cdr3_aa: CASSVDGQTNQPQHF
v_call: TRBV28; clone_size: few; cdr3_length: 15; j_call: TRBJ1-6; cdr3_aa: CASSSQGVGNSPLHF
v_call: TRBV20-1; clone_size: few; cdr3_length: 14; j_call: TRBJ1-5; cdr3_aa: CSARDSSSNQPQHF
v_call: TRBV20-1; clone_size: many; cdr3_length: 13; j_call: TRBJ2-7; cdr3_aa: CSATSGGEYEQYF
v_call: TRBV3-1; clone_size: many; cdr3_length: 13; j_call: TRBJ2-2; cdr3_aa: CASSSRGPGELFF
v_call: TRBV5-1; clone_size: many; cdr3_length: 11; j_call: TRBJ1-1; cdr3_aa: CASSDRAEAFF
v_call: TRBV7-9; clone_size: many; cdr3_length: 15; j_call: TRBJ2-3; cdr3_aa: CASSPSGSSTDTQYF
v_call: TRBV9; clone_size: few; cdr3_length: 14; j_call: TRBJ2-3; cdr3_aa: CASSVSVSADTQYF
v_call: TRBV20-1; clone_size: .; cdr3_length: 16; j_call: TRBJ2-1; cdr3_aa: CSARSRGGSSYNEQFF
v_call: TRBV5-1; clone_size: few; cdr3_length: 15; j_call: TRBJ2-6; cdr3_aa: CASSLSEAGANVLTF
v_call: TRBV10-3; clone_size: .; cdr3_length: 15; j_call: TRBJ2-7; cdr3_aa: CAISPDLDREGEQYF
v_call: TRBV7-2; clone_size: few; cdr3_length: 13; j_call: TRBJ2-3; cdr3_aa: CASSLGGADTQYF
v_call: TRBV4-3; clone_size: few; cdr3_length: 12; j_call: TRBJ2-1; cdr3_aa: CASSQANGEQFF
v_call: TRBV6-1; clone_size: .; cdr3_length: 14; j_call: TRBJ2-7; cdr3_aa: CASSLMDSSYEQYF
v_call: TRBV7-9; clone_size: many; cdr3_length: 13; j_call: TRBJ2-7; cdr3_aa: CASSLVGVYEQYF
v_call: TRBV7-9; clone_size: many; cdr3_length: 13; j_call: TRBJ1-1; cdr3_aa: CATRGEGNTEAFF
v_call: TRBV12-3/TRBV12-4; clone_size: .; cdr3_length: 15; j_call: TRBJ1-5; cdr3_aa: CASSPTAYSNQPQHF
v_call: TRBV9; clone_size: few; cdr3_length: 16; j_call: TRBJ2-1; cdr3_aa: CASSAVGGTAYNEQFF
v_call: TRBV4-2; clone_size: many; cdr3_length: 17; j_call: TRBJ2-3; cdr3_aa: CASSQDGGGGAADTQYF
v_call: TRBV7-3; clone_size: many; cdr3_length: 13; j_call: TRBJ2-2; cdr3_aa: CASSRRGSGELFF
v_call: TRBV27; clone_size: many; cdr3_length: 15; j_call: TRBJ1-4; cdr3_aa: CASTLFRWGGEKLFF
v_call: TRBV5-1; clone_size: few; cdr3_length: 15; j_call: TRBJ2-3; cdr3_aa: CASSLKRQSTDTQYF
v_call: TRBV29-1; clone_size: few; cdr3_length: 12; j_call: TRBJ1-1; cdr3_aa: CSVGRGGTEAFF
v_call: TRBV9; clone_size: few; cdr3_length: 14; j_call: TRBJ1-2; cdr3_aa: CASSVGTGFYGYTF
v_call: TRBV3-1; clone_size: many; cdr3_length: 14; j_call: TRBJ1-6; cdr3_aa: CASSFRDQNSPLHF
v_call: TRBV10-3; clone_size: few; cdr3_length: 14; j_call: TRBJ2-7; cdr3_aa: CAINSGRNSYEQYF
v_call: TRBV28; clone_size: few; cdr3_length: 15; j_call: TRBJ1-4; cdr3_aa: CASSFLGRGYEKLFF
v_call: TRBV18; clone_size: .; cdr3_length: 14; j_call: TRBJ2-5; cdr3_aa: CANSLGQAQETQYF
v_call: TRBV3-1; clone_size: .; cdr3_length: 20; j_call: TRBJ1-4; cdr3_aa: CASSHRNPRQGAGTNEKLFF
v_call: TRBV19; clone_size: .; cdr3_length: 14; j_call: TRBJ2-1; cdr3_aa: CATRLGQGIDEQFF
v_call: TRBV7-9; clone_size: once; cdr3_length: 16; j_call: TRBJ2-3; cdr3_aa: CASSLPMTGSTDTQYF
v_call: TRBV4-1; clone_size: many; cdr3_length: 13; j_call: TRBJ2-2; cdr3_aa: CASSQGRVGELFF
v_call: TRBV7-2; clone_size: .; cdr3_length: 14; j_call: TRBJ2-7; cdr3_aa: CASSWGRISYEQYF
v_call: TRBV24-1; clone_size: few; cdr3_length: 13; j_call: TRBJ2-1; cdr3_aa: CATSDFGGNEQFF
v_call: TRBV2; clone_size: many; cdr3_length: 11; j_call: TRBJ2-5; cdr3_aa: CAGSPRETQYF
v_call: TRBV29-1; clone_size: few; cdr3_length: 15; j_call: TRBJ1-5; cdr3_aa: CSVEEEGRCNQPQHF